These 22 T cell receptor beta chains share one sample of origin, sequenced in a study of control samples from healthy donors and cancer patients (dated by TCRdb to 2019 to 2021). Libraries were constructed by the immunoSEQ multiplex PCR assay. TCRdb obtained this table from immuneACCESS and retained in-frame rearrangements with V and J assigned. These tables miss some clones; where compared with another copy, unresolved V genes account for less than half of the shortfall, and the remainder is unexplained. Here the sample has 100,000 to 150,000 clones; about 90% occur a single time. Around 2% of the sample is taken by the ten largest. The sample was blood. All receptors derive from a man aged 18 to 29 in good health.

This clone was counted once. The CDR3 DNA follows: TGTGCCAGCAGCTTTTTCGGACTAGCGGGAGGCTACGAGCAGTACTTC. Translating it yields CASSFFGLAGGYEQYF. The chain employs TRBV11-2 and TRBJ2-7, with 14 bases that match TRBD2. Per germline, CDR1 SGHAT and CDR2 FQNNGV. With 3 bases clipped from V and 3 bases from J, the junction kept 4 bases outside the gene matches. CDR3 size: 16 residues.

V is TRBV11-2 and J is TRBJ1-5, with D perhaps TRBD1 (6 bases). CDR1 is SGHAT and CDR2 is FQNNGV in the germline V gene. With 0 bases removed from V and 5 bases from J, the gap between germline ends came to 8 bases. CDR3 length: 14 amino acids. As DNA, the CDR3 is TGTGCCAGCAGCTTAGAGGCAGGGGATCAGCCCCAGCATTTT. Protein sequence: CASSLEAGDQPQHF.

The CDR3 loop reads CASSTSGANVLTF. In nucleotides, the CDR3 is TGTGCCAGCAGTACCTCTGGGGCCAACGTCCTGACTTTC. The chain recombines TRBV6-4 with TRBJ2-6; D unresolved. Trimming left V 5 bases short and J 0 bases short, with 2 bases between. Germline V gene data show CDR1 as MRHNA and CDR2 as SNTAGT. The CDR3 is 13 amino acids.

This clone was detected a few times. This chain joins TRBV7-3 and TRBJ1-6; D gene unclear. Trimming took 4 bases from V and 7 from J, leaving 8 bases between them. This CDR3 has 13 amino acids. Looked up from germline, CDR1 is SGHTA and CDR2 is FQGTGA. CDR3 nucleotides: TGTGCCAGCAGCTGGGGAGGGAATTCACCCCTCCACTTT. Translation: CASSWGGNSPLHF. The variable domain in full, with the rest retrieved from reference TRBV7-3 and TRBJ1-6, is GAGVSQTPSNKVTEKGKYVELRCDPISGHTALYWYRQSLGQGPEFLIYFQGTGAADDSGLPNDRFFAVRPEGSVSTLKIQRTERGDSAVYLCASSWGGNSPLHFGNGTRLTVT.

This chain links TRBV19 with TRBJ2-1, with 8 bases lining up with TRBD2. Germline CDR1 and CDR2: LNHDA and SQIVND (reference sequence). V lost 5 bases and J lost 5; bases outside the gene matches: 8. This CDR3 comprises 15 residues. CDR3 sequence (DNA): TGTGCCAGTAGTGAGGCTAGCGGGTATAACAATGAGCAGTTCTTC. Protein sequence: CASSEASGYNNEQFF.

The chain uses TRBV5-6 and TRBJ1-1; 8 bases align to TRBD1. The CDR3 length is 15 residues. Germline V CDR1 and CDR2: SGHDT, YYEEEE. With V trimmed by 7 bases and J by 1 base, 9 bases remained unmatched. The CDR3 DNA follows: TGTGCCAGCGTCACAGGGGGATGGTCGAACACTGAAGCTTTCTTT. Translation gives CASVTGGWSNTEAFF.

The gene calls are TRBV29-1 and TRBJ2-1, with 8 bases aligning to TRBD2. The V gene end was trimmed by 4 bases and the J gene end by 3 bases; junction bases not matched to a gene: 17. The germline CDR1 and CDR2 sequences are SQVTM and ANQGSEA. The CDR3 spans 18 residues. The CDR3 loop is CSVGNPLGAGGDYNEQFF. DNA of the CDR3: TGCAGCGTTGGAAACCCCCTAGGCGCGGGAGGAGACTACAATGAGCAGTTCTTC.

Turning to this clone: The same CDR3 also results from other DNA sequences found in this sample. This chain connects TRBV6-6 to TRBJ2-7; perhaps D is TRBD1 or TRBD2 (7 bases each). CDR1 is MNHNY and CDR2 is SVGAGI in the germline V gene (reference sequence). This CDR3 has 16 residues. Trimming cost V 8 bases and J 0 bases, with 20 bases left between them. The CDR3 region is CASCPRGSSGSYEQYF. The CDR3 DNA follows: TGTGCCAGCTGCCCCAGGGGGTCTAGCGGCTCCTACGAGCAGTACTTC.

The gene calls are TRBV27 and TRBJ2-2; D uncertain. V dropped 5 bases and J dropped 3 bases, with 13 bases sitting between them. Germline CDR1 and CDR2: MNHEY and SMNVEV (reference sequence). The CDR3 totals 15 residues. The CDR3 DNA reads TGTGCCAGCAGTCTAAAGGGTCTAGACACCGGGGAGCTGTTTTTT. It codes for CASSLKGLDTGELFF.

The V gene is TRBV5-1, the J gene TRBJ2-3; 13 bases are a match to TRBD2. V shed 7 bases, J shed 12 bases, and the junction held 8 bases outside the gene matches. Germline lookup yields CDR1 SGHRS and CDR2 YFSETQ. The CDR3 length is 13 residues. This chain's CDR3 is CASRGLAGVDQYF. The CDR3 DNA is TGCGCCAGCCGCGGACTAGCGGGAGTCGACCAGTATTTT.

The chain couples TRBV5-5 to TRBJ2-3; 7 nucleotides agree with TRBD2. J lost 7 bases, V lost 5 bases, and 7 bases had no gene match. Germline loops: CDR1 SGHKS, CDR2 YYEKEE (reference sequence). CDR3 length equals 13 residues. The CDR3 DNA reads as TGTGCCAGCAGAGACCTGGGGGGGTATACGCAGTATTTT. It yields the protein CASRDLGGYTQYF.

This chain uses TRBV7-8 with TRBJ1-5; TRBD1 is a possible D gene (5 bases). V lost 5 bases to trimming and J lost 1 base, with 15 bases between them. The CDR3 loop spans 16 amino acids. Germline CDR1 and CDR2: SGHVS and FQNEAQ. The CDR3 sequence: CASSGEGRASNQPQHF. The DNA of the CDR3 is TGTGCCAGCAGCGGAGAGGGACGAGCGAGCAATCAGCCCCAGCATTTT.

As regards this clone: One end of the junction varies from germline; a read error may be responsible. Written as DNA, the CDR3 is TGTGCCAGTAGTCTAGACAATCAGCCCCAGCATTTT. Its translation: CASSLDNQPQHF. V gene TRBV19 combines with J gene TRBJ1-5; D is unresolved. Germline CDR1 is LNHDA and CDR2 is SQIVND (reference sequence). The CDR3 runs to 12 residues.

This sequence joins TRBV9 and TRBJ1-1; TRBD1 might be the D (5 bases). The CDR3 has 16 residues. V shed 10 bases and J shed 0 bases, with 22 bases lying between them. The V gene's germline CDR1 is SGDLS and CDR2 YYNGEE. This CDR3 is CAACGSQGAMNTEAFF. As DNA, the CDR3 is TGTGCCGCCTGTGGAAGTCAGGGAGCGATGAACACTGAAGCTTTCTTT.

This clone was seen only once. The chain couples TRBV6-6 to TRBJ2-3, with TRBD1 identical over 9 bases. V dropped 6 bases and J dropped 8; count of bases not matched to a gene: 3. The CDR3 has 12 amino acids. Per the germline V gene, CDR1 is MNHNY and CDR2 is SVGAGI (reference sequence). CDR3 loop: CASRQTGGTQYF. In DNA, the CDR3 is TGTGCCAGCAGGCAGACAGGGGGTACGCAGTATTTT.

The chain has TRBV30 and TRBJ1-2; D gene uncertain. V lost 1 base to trimming and J lost 2 bases, with 8 bases between them. Germline lookup yields CDR1 GTSNPN and CDR2 SVGIG (reference sequence). This CDR3 is built from 13 residues. The chain's CDR3 is CAWSDDRNYGYTF. In DNA, the CDR3 is TGTGCCTGGAGTGACGACCGGAACTATGGCTACACCTTC.

This clone was counted once. V is TRBV5-6 and J is TRBJ2-1, with 8 positions matching TRBD1. The CDR3 sequence is 17 residues long. The germline V gene has CDR1 SGHDT and CDR2 YYEEEE. Losses at the gene ends were 3 bases for V and 1 base for J; bases not matched to a gene: 9. In nucleotides, the CDR3 is TGTGCCAGCAGCTCTCTTGACAGGGGTAGTTCCTACAATGAGCAGTTCTTC. As protein: CASSSLDRGSSYNEQFF.

The chain carries TRBV6-5 and TRBJ1-5; 7 bases are shared with TRBD1. CDR1 and CDR2 from the germline V gene are MNHEY and SVGAGI. Trimming took 5 bases from V and 4 from J; bases not matched to a gene: 8. The CDR3 extends over 15 amino acids. CDR3 DNA sequence: TGTGCCAGCAGTACCAGGACAGGAGGGAATCAGCCCCAGCATTTT. Encoded protein: CASSTRTGGNQPQHF.

V is TRBV25-1 and J is TRBJ1-1, with 9 bases lining up with TRBD1. The CDR3 length is 12 residues. Unmatched junction bases numbered 4, after V lost 4 bases and J lost 10 bases. Germline V gene lookup returns CDR1 MGHDK and CDR2 SYGVNS. Here the CDR3 reads CASSGTGGRAFF. Written as DNA, the CDR3 is TGTGCCAGCAGTGGTACAGGGGGCAGAGCTTTCTTT.

The chain joins TRBV9 to TRBJ2-1; D might be TRBD2 (5 bases). V gave up 0 bases and J gave up 5 bases, with 15 bases separating them. This CDR3 is 16 amino acids long. Germline lookup yields CDR1 SGDLS and CDR2 YYNGEE. As DNA, the CDR3 is TGTGCCAGCAGCGTAGCTGGGCTAGCTACCCACAATGAGCAGTTCTTC. This sequence encodes CASSVAGLATHNEQFF.

The V and J genes are TRBV29-1 and TRBJ2-7; D might be TRBD1 (5 bases). V lost 2 bases and J 4 bases, leaving 9 bases between the germline ends. Per the germline V gene, CDR1 is SQVTM and CDR2 is ANQGSEA. This CDR3 is built from 12 residues. The CDR3 DNA reads as TGCAGCGTTGAATACCCAGGGTACGAGCAGTACTTC. It translates to CSVEYPGYEQYF.

The chain carries TRBV3-1 (or the pseudogene TRBV3-2) and TRBJ2-5; 10 bases map to TRBD1. The CDR3 consists of 19 residues. The germline gives CDR1 LGHDT, CDR2 YNNKEL (reference sequence). J gave up 0 bases and V 4 bases, and 14 bases lay outside the gene matches. CDR3 coding DNA: TGTGCCAGCAGCCGGAGAGGGACAGGGGTGAGCGGGCACCAAGAGACCCAGTACTTC. Protein product: CASSRRGTGVSGHQETQYF.